The T cell receptor beta chain described here comes from a study of blood T cell repertoires in COVID-19. TCRdb keeps only in-frame clones here, not all; method: immunoSEQ multiplex PCR. This table has approximately 160,000 clones, roughly 84% appearing once. This CDR3 has 15 amino acids. V gave up 0 bases and J gave up 6 bases; unmatched junction bases: 4. Germline V gives CDR1 SGHNT, CDR2 YYREEE (reference sequence). The chain uses TRBV5-4 and TRBJ2-7; 12 bases line up with TRBD1. The sequence was collected from a woman aged 45-65 years in a cohort sampled during active or convalescent COVID-19. Sequenced input: peripheral blood. The CDR3 reads CASSLGGTGGVEQYF. Here the CDR3 DNA reads TGTGCCAGCAGCTTGGGTGGGACAGGGGGCGTCGAGCAGTACTTC.